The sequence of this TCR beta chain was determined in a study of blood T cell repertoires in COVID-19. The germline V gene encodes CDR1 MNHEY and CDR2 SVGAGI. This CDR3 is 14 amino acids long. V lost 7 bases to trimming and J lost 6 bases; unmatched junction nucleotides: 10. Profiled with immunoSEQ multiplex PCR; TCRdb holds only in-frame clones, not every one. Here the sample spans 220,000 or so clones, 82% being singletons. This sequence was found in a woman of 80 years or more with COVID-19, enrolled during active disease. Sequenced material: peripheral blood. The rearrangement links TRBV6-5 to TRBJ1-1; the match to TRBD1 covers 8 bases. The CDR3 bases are TGTGCCAGCATGTTCGAAGGACAGGGATCTGAAGCTTTCTTT. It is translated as CASMFEGQGSEAFF.